This T cell receptor (beta chain) was retrieved from a study of blood T cell repertoires in COVID-19. Study background: From T cells, B-cell-depleted T cells, or PBMCs came the material, which was cDNA or gDNA.

V lost 1 base, J lost 2 bases, and 14 bases lay in between. The CDR3 loop spans 16 amino acids. CDR1 is LNHDA and CDR2 is SQIVND in the germline V gene (reference sequence). Only in-frame clones appear in the TCRdb table, and some are missing; sequencing was by immunoSEQ multiplex PCR. The sample gives some 120,000 clones, approximately 88% of which show up once; 7.6% is in the top ten. The sequence was collected from a man aged 45-65 years with acute or convalescent COVID-19. The sequenced sample consisted of peripheral blood. The rearrangement links TRBV19 to TRBJ1-1; D unclear. Written as DNA, the CDR3 is TGTGCCAGTAGTATAGGGCGGGCGGGCTTAAACACTGAAGCTTTCTTT. This sequence encodes CASSIGRAGLNTEAFF.